This TCR beta chain was retrieved from a study of Graves' ophthalmopathy and Graves' hyperthyroidism. Hyperthyroidism was considered stable when no ophthalmopathy appeared within 18 months of follow-up. A roughly 10 ml volume of fresh peripheral blood provided the PBMCs. Amplification of TCR beta CDR3 regions used RNA transcripts. HTBI primers primed a first-round RT-PCR, and a second-round multiplex PCR followed. TCRdb passed the multiplex PCR reads through MiXCR, listing each CDR3 protein once. Of hundreds of thousands of distinct CDR3 sequences in the sample, 20% to 25% were seen once. There are many counts of this clonotype. Germline CDR1 is SQVTM and CDR2 is ANQGSEA. The CDR3 is 13 amino acids. V lost 5 bases to trimming and J lost 0 bases, with 8 bases between them.

The sample comprised peripheral blood. This receptor was taken from a woman aged 18-29 years with stable Graves' hyperthyroidism. Some clones in this sample may be carry-over from other donors' samples. This sequence joins TRBV29-1 and TRBJ1-3; D is unclear. Here the CDR3 reads CSVQKNSGNTIYF. Written as DNA, the CDR3 is TGCAGCGTTCAAAAGAACTCTGGAAACACCATATATTTT.